Below are 21 T cell receptor beta chains sequenced from a single sample in a study of neurological immune-mediated disorders. MiXCR, run by TCRdb on the 5' RACE reads, gives a single entry per CDR3 protein. The table includes 50,000 to 85,000 distinct CDR3 sequences, 5.2% detected once. The sample comprised PBMCs. The receptors derive from a woman in her 30s with multiple sclerosis.

This clonotype was detected a few times. A read error may produce the germline difference seen at one junction end. The CDR3 spells CASSFSGQAPVVLNF. Written as DNA, the CDR3 is TGTGCCAGCAGCTTCTCGGGACAGGCACCTGTTGTCCTCAACTTT. J is TRBJ1-6 and V is TRBV13; TRBD1 aligns across 8 bases. The CDR3 sequence is 15 residues long. Germline V gives CDR1 PRHDT, CDR2 FYEKMQ (reference sequence).

This clonotype was observed many times. The CDR3 DNA reads TGCAGTGCTAGGACAGCCAACGAGCAGTACTTC. Amino acid sequence: CSARTANEQYF. This chain links TRBV20-1 with TRBJ2-7; D possibly corresponds to TRBD1 (5 bases). This CDR3 has 11 amino acids. Germline CDR1 DFQATT, CDR2 SNEGSKA (reference sequence). Trimming took off 3 bases at V and 5 bases at J, with 8 bases between the two ends.

This clonotype was counted at least ten times. The rearrangement uses TRBV7-9 and TRBJ2-7; D remains unclear. Germline CDR1 reads SEHNR; CDR2 reads FQNEAQ (reference sequence). There are 13 residues in the CDR3. Trimming took off 5 bases at V and 1 base at J, with 9 bases between the two ends. Here the CDR3 reads CASSPTVSYEQYF. CDR3 in DNA: TGTGCCAGCAGCCCGACGGTGTCCTACGAGCAGTACTTC.

About this clonotype: Just one base apart from a much larger clone, this may be a read error. This rearrangement joins TRBV15 to TRBJ2-6, with D possibly matching TRBD1 (5 bases). In germline, CDR1 is LNHNV, CDR2 YYDKDF (reference sequence). This CDR3 contains 15 residues. Here the CDR3 reads CATSDAGFGAKVLTF. The CDR3 bases are TGTGCCACCAGCGACGCAGGGTTTGGGGCCAAAGTCCTGACTTTC.

This clonotype was counted many times. The chain is built from TRBV12-3 or TRBV12-4 and TRBJ2-7; D assignment may be TRBD1 or TRBD2 (5 bases each). Trimming removed 5 bases at V and 2 bases at J, with 16 bases between. This CDR3 region has 15 residues. The CDR3 DNA reads as TGTGCCAGCAGTCCCGAGGGGCAGGGAGCCTACGAGCAGTACTTC. Its protein product is CASSPEGQGAYEQYF.

This clonotype was seen many times. The chain is built from TRBV3-1 and TRBJ1-2, with D uncertain. The ends were cut back, 3 bases at V and 4 bases at J, with 15 bases in the middle. Looked up from germline, CDR1 is LGHDT and CDR2 is YNNKEL (reference sequence). CDR3 length equals 15 residues. The CDR3 sequence is CASSQLSLSGYGYTF. The DNA for the CDR3 is TGTGCCAGCAGCCAGCTTAGTTTAAGCGGCTATGGCTACACCTTC.

V is TRBV6-5 and J is TRBJ1-2, with D hard to call. Trimming cost V 6 bases and J 2 bases, with 13 bases left between them. This CDR3 region has 14 residues. Germline CDR1 is MNHEY and CDR2 is SVGAGI. CDR3 region: CASRQTTANYGYTF. CDR3 sequence (DNA): TGTGCCAGCAGACAAACGACGGCCAACTATGGCTACACCTTC.

This clonotype appeared many times. The chain recombines TRBV5-5 with TRBJ2-7; D remains unclear. Trimming left V 3 bases short and J 1 base short, with 14 bases between. CDR1 and CDR2 from the germline V gene are SGHKS and YYEKEE (reference sequence). The CDR3 contains 15 residues. In nucleotides, the CDR3 is TGTGCCAGCAGCTCCGTCGCATGGGAATCCTACGAGCAGTACTTC. Translation: CASSSVAWESYEQYF.

At least ten counts were recorded for this clonotype. The chain carries TRBV9 and TRBJ2-1; 9 nucleotides align to TRBD2. The V gene's germline CDR1 is SGDLS and CDR2 YYNGEE. The junction had 7 bases not matched to a gene; V was cut back by 0 bases and J by 9 bases. The CDR3 contains 15 residues. CDR3 sequence: CASSVEAGGQTEQFF. CDR3 coding DNA: TGTGCCAGCAGCGTAGAAGCGGGGGGTCAAACTGAGCAGTTCTTC.

This clonotype was counted many times. V and J are TRBV5-5 and TRBJ2-1, with unresolved D. Germline V CDR1 and CDR2: SGHKS, YYEKEE (reference sequence). The V gene lost 0 bases and the J gene lost 3 bases, with 7 bases spanning the gap. The CDR3 spans 14 residues. CDR3 amino acids: CASSLEVVYNEQFF. The CDR3 DNA reads as TGTGCCAGCAGCTTGGAGGTTGTCTACAATGAGCAGTTCTTC.

This clonotype was observed many times. The J gene is TRBJ2-3, the V gene TRBV5-1; D unclear. CDR3 length equals 14 residues. CDR1 SGHRS and CDR2 YFSETQ come from the germline V gene. V was clipped by 0 bases and J by 5 bases, with 10 bases between them. This CDR3 is CASSLAQSGDTQYF. CDR3 nucleotides: TGCGCCAGCAGCTTGGCCCAGTCGGGAGATACGCAGTATTTT.

This clonotype came up many times. CDR3 nucleotide sequence: TGTGCCAGCAGCGTGGGACTAGCGGGGTTGGATGAGCAGTTCTTC. Translation: CASSVGLAGLDEQFF. V usage is TRBV9 and J usage is TRBJ2-1; 13 positions agree with TRBD2. The V segment lost 2 bases and the J segment 8 bases; nucleotides outside the gene matches: 4. Germline V lookup: CDR1 SGDLS, CDR2 YYNGEE. This CDR3 spans 15 amino acids.

This clonotype was seen many times. The chain combines TRBV20-1 with TRBJ2-3, with 10 positions matching TRBD2. The CDR3 has 11 amino acids. Germline loops: CDR1 DFQATT, CDR2 SNEGSKA (reference sequence). The J segment lost 8 bases and the V segment lost 5 bases, leaving 1 base of the junction unmatched. CDR3 nucleotide sequence: TGCAGTGCTTTAGCGGGGGGTACGCAGTATTTT. It encodes CSALAGGTQYF.

This clonotype rates as medium-sized. This chain connects TRBV20-1 to TRBJ2-3; TRBD2 agrees at 10 bases. CDR1 and CDR2 (germline): DFQATT, SNEGSKA (reference sequence). CDR3 length: 12 residues. V dropped 8 bases and J dropped 4; count of bases not matched to a gene: 3. CDR3 DNA: TGCAGTCTCAGCGGGGGGGCAGATACGCAGTATTTT. It codes for CSLSGGADTQYF.

In this sample, this clonotype turned up a few times. DNA for the CDR3: TGTGCCAGCAGCCCATGGGCAGGGGGCTACAATGAGCAGTTCTTC. It specifies CASSPWAGGYNEQFF. The V gene is TRBV9, the J gene TRBJ2-1, with 7 bases lining up with TRBD1. The length of the CDR3 is 15 residues. V was pared by 4 bases and J by 3 bases, with 7 bases of the junction left unmatched. The germline V gene has CDR1 SGDLS and CDR2 YYNGEE.

A note on this clonotype: A much larger clone is a single base away; this may be a read error. The rearrangement uses TRBV7-2 and TRBJ2-7; 10 nucleotides line up with TRBD1. CDR1 and CDR2 (germline): SGHTA, FQGNSA. The length of the CDR3 is 15 residues. The CDR3 DNA is TGTGCCAACAGCCCACGACAGGGGGCAATCTACGAGCAGTACTTC. It encodes CANSPRQGAIYEQYF.

This chain connects TRBV5-1 to TRBJ2-7; possibly TRBD2 for D (5 bases). Germline CDR1 reads SGHRS; CDR2 reads YFSETQ. This CDR3 comprises 17 residues. The V end lost 4 bases, the J end lost 3 bases, and 23 bases lay between the germline ends. The CDR3 reads CASSPTLTGKKRYEQYF. CDR3 sequence (DNA): TGCGCCAGCAGCCCCACACTGACGGGGAAGAAGCGCTACGAGCAGTACTTC.

In its sample, this clonotype was seen many times. The gene calls are TRBV29-1 and TRBJ2-7, with D hard to call. The CDR3 totals 12 residues. The V end lost 4 bases, the J end lost 0 bases, and 7 bases lay between the germline ends. Per the germline V gene, CDR1 is SQVTM and CDR2 is ANQGSEA. CDR3 DNA: TGCAGCGTTGGACGGAACTCCTACGAGCAGTACTTC. The encoded protein is CSVGRNSYEQYF.

V and J are TRBV2 and TRBJ2-7; the D gene is possibly TRBD1 (6 bases). Germline CDR1 and CDR2: SNHLY and FYNNEI. The V gene lost 0 bases and the J gene lost 0 bases, with 12 bases spanning the gap. CDR3 length equals 16 residues. CDR3 nucleotide sequence: TGTGCCAGCAGTGAAGCCAGGGACACCCCCTCCTACGAGCAGTACTTC. Protein product: CASSEARDTPSYEQYF.

At least ten counts were recorded for this clonotype. The V gene is TRBV5-1, the J gene TRBJ2-7, with 9 bases aligning to TRBD1. This CDR3 comprises 16 residues. After removal of 4 bases from V and 0 bases from J, the junction contained 8 bases not matched to a gene. Germline CDR1 reads SGHRS; CDR2 reads YFSETQ. This CDR3 is CASSHTGQGISYEQYF. CDR3 bases: TGCGCCAGCAGCCATACCGGACAGGGGATCTCCTACGAGCAGTACTTC.

This clonotype was recorded a few times. The rearrangement links TRBV20-1 to TRBJ1-6, with a weak D call TRBD1 (5 bases). This CDR3 contains 14 residues. Germline values: CDR1 DFQATT, CDR2 SNEGSKA (reference sequence). V lost 3 bases and J 7 bases, leaving 13 bases between the germline ends. CDR3 sequence: CSARGGRENSPLHF. The CDR3 coding sequence is TGCAGTGCTAGGGGGGGACGGGAAAATTCACCCCTCCACTTT.